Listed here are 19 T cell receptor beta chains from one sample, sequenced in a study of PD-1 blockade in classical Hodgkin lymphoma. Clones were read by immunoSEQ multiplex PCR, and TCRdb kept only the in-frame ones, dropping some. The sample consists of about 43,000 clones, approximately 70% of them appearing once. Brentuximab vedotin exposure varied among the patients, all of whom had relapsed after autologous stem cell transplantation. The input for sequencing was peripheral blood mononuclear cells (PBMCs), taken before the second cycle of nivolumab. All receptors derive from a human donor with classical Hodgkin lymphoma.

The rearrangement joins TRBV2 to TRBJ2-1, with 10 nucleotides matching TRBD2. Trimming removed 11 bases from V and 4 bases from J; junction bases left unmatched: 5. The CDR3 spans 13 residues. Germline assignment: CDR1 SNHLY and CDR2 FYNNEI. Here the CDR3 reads CAGGTSVYNEQFF. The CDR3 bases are TGTGCCGGCGGGACTAGCGTGTACAATGAGCAGTTCTTC.

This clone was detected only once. This CDR3 is CASSRGGSYEQYF. The CDR3 nucleotides read TGTGCCAGCAGCCGAGGGGGCTCCTACGAGCAGTACTTC. The chain recombines TRBV11-2 with TRBJ2-7; weak D call: TRBD1 (6 bases). The CDR3 consists of 13 residues. Deletions cut 5 bases from V and 0 bases from J, with 8 bases between. Germline assignment: CDR1 SGHAT and CDR2 FQNNGV.

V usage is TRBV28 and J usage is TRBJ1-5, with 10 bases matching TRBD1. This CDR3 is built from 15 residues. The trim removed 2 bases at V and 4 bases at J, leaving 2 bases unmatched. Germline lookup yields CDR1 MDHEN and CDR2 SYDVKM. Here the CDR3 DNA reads TGTGCCAGCAGTTTAGGGACAGGGGTGAATCAGCCCCAGCATTTT. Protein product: CASSLGTGVNQPQHF. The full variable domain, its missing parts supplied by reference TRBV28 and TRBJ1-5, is DVKVTQSSRYLVKRTGEKVFLECVQDMDHENMFWYRQDPGLGLRLIYFSYDVKMKEKGDIPEGYSVSREKKERFSLILESASTNQTSMYLCASSLGTGVNQPQHFGDGTRLSIL.

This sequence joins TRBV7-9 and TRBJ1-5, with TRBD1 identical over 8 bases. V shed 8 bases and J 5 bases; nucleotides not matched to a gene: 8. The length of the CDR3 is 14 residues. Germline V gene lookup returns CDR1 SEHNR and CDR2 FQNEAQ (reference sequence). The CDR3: CASRAGGGDQPQHF. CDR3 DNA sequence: TGTGCCAGCCGGGCAGGGGGCGGGGATCAGCCCCAGCATTTT.

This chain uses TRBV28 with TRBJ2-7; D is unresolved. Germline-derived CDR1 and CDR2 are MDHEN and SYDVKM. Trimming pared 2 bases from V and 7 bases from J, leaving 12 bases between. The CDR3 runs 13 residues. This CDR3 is CASSLLRAWEQYF. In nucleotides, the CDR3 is TGTGCCAGCAGTTTACTGAGAGCTTGGGAGCAGTACTTC.

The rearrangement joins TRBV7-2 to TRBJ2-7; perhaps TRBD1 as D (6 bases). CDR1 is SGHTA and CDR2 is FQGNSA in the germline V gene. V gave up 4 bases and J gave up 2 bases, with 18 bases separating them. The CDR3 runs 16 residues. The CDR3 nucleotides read TGTGCCAGCAGCTCCTATCATCTGGGGACAACCTACGAGCAGTACTTC. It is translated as CASSSYHLGTTYEQYF.

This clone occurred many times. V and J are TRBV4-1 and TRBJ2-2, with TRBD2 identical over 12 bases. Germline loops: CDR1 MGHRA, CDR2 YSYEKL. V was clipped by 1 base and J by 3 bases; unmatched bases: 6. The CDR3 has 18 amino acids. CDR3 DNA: TGCGCCAGCAGCCAAGTGGCTAGCGGGGGGGCGGACACCGGGGAGCTGTTTTTT. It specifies CASSQVASGGADTGELFF.

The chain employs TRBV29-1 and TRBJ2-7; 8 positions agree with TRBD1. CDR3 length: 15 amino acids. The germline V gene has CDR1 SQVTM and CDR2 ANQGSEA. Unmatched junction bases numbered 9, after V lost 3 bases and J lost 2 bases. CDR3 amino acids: CSVDFDRGIAYEQYF. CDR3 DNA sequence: TGCAGCGTTGATTTTGACAGGGGCATAGCCTACGAGCAGTACTTC.

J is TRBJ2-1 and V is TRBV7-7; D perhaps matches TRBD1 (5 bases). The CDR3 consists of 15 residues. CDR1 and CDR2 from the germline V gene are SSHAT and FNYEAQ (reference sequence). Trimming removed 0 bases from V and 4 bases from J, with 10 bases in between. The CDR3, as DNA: TGTGCCAGCAGCTTAGCTGTGGGGCTATACAATGAGCAGTTCTTC. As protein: CASSLAVGLYNEQFF.

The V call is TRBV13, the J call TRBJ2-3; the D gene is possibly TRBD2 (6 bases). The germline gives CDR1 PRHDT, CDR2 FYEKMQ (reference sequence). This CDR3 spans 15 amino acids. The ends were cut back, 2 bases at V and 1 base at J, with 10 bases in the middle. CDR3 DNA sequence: TGTGCCAGCAGCTTATTCGGCGGGGGCACAGATACGCAGTATTTT. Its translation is CASSLFGGGTDTQYF.

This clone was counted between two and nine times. The CDR3: CASSSPNWDTDTGELFF. Here the CDR3 DNA reads TGTGCCAGCAGCTCCCCCAACTGGGACACTGACACCGGGGAGCTGTTTTTT. This chain connects TRBV9 to TRBJ2-2; D is possibly TRBD1 (6 bases). Trimming stripped 4 bases from V and 3 bases from J, with 19 bases between. Germline V lookup: CDR1 SGDLS, CDR2 YYNGEE. CDR3 length equals 17 residues.

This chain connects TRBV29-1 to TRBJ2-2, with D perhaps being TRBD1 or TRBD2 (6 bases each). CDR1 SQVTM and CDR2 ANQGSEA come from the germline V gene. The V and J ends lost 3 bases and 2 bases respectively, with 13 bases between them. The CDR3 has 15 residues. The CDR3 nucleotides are TGCAGCGTTGATAGCGGACAGCTCAACACCGGGGAGCTGTTTTTT. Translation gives CSVDSGQLNTGELFF.

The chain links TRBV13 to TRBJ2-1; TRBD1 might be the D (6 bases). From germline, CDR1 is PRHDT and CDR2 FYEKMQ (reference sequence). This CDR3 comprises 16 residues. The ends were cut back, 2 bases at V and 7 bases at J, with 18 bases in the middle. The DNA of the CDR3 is TGTGCCAGCAGCTTAACTTCCAGACAGGTTGAGAATGAGCAGTTCTTC. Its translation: CASSLTSRQVENEQFF.

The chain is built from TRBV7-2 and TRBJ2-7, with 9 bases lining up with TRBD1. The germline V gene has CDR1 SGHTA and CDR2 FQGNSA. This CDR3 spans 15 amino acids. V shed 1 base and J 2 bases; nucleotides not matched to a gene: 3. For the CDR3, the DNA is TGTGCCAGCAGCTTAGTCGGGACAGGGACCTACGAGCAGTACTTC. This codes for CASSLVGTGTYEQYF. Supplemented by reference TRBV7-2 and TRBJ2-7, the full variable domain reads GAGVSQSPSNKVTEKGKDVELRCDPISGHTALYWYRQSLGQGLEFLIYFQGNSAPDKSGLPSDRFSAERTGGSVSTLTIQRTQQEDSAVYLCASSLVGTGTYEQYFGPGTRLTVT.

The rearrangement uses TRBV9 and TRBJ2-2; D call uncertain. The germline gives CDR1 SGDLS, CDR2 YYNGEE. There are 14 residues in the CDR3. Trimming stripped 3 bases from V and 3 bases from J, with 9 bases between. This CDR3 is CASSAALYTGELFF. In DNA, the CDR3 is TGTGCCAGCAGCGCGGCTCTATACACCGGGGAGCTGTTTTTT.

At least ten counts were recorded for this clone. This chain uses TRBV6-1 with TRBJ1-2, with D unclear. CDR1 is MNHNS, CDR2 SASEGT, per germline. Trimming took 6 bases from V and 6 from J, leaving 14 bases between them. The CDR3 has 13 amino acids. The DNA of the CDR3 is TGTGCCAGCAGAAATGCGCGGAGAAATGGCTACACCTTC. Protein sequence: CASRNARRNGYTF.

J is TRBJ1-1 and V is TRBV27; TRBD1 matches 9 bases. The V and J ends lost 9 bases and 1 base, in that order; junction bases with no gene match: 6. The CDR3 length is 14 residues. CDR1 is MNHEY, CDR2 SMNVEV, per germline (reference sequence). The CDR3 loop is CASRTGGWNTEAFF. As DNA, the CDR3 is TGTGCCAGTAGAACAGGGGGCTGGAACACTGAAGCTTTCTTT.

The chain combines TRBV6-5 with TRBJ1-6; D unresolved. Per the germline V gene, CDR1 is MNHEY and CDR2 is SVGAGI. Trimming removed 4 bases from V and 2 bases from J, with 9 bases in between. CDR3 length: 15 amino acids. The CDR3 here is CASSSALAYNSPLHF. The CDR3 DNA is TGTGCCAGCAGTTCGGCACTAGCCTATAATTCACCCCTCCACTTT.

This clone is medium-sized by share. For the CDR3, the DNA is TGTGCCAGCGGGGCTAGCGGGATGAACTACGAGCAGTACTTC. Residues: CASGASGMNYEQYF. V usage is TRBV19 and J usage is TRBJ2-7; TRBD2 aligns across 9 bases. This CDR3 region has 14 residues. The germline CDR1 and CDR2 sequences are LNHDA and SQIVND (reference sequence). V shed 9 bases and J 3 bases; nucleotides not matched to a gene: 9.